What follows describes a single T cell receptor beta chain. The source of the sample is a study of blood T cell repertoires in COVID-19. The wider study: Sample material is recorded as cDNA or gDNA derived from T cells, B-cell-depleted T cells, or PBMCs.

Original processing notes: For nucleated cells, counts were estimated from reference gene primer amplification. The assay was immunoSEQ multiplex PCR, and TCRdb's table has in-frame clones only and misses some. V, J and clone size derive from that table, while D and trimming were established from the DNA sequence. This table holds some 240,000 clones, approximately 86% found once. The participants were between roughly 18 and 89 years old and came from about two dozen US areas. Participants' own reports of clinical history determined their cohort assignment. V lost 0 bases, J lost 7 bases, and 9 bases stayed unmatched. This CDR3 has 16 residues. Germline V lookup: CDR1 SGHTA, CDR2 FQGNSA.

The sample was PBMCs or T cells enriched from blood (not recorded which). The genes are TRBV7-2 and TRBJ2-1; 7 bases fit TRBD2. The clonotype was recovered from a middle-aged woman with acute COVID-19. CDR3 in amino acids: CASSLATGGGVNEQFF. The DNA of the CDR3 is TGTGCCAGCAGCTTAGCTACGGGAGGAGGGGTTAATGAGCAGTTCTTC.